The subject of this entry is one T cell receptor (beta chain). Its antigen is unknown. Only in-frame clones appear in the TCRdb table, and some are missing; sequencing was by immunoSEQ multiplex PCR. This sample has over 60,000 clones, with around 85% found just once. These data belong to a study of neoadjuvant anti-PD-1 for oral cavity cancer. Study in general: Nivolumab at 3 mg/kg was mostly given biweekly, three to four doses, pre-surgery. Around day 43, patients without progression received a fourth nivolumab dose before surgery. Notes on the study in general: Treg/Th17 ratio rose with pretreatment blood and fell with post-treatment tumor TCRbeta clonality.

Time point defined: after neoadjuvant nivolumab, at surgical resection. This CDR3 comprises 12 residues. Germline V gene lookup returns CDR1 SGHAT and CDR2 FQNNGV. V was cut by 6 bases and J by 5 bases, with 8 bases left in between. Material: PBMCs, obtained after nivolumab (anti-PD-1) treatment. V gene TRBV11-2 combines with J gene TRBJ2-1; no clear D gene. The sequence was collected from a person aged 40 to 85 with oral cavity squamous cell carcinoma. CDR3 in DNA: TGTGCCAGCAGTGGGATTAACAATGAGCAGTTCTTC. Its translation: CASSGINNEQFF.